Reported below is one T cell receptor (beta chain). This sample is part of a study of cytomegalovirus exposure and HLA in healthy donors. Study as a whole: Earlier, approximately 110 million unique TCR beta sequences were recovered from some 200 million T cells by an analysis.

The CDR3 spans 14 residues. V lost 4 bases and J lost 6, with 14 bases in between. Germline CDR1 is SGHRS and CDR2 is YFSETQ. Vbeta (60) and Jbeta (13) primers were used in the PCR. Only in-frame clones appear in the TCRdb table, and some are missing; sequencing was by immunoSEQ multiplex PCR. The data contain some 250,000 clones, roughly 82% of them singletons. This TCR came from a woman aged 40 to 50 in good health and CMV-seropositive. The source material was PBMCs. J is TRBJ2-1 and V is TRBV5-1; TRBD2 might be the D (6 bases). CDR3 coding DNA: TGCGCCAGCAGCCAGAGCCGACTAGTCAATGAGCAGTTCTTC. It translates to CASSQSRLVNEQFF.